This entry features one TCR beta chain sequence. The length of the CDR3 is 13 residues. Adults between roughly 18 and 90 years of age took part from 24 US areas. The study assigned cohorts using participant-reported clinical history. The data were taken from a study of blood T cell repertoires in COVID-19. Study information: Specimens from acute and convalescent COVID-19 originated in the United States, Italy and Spain.

Authors' analysis steps: Cell counts per sample came from amplifying reference gene primers. Libraries were prepared by immunoSEQ multiplex PCR; TCRdb keeps only in-frame clonotypes and omits some of them. From that table come the V and J calls and clone size; the DNA was used to work out D and trimming. The sample holds around 340,000 clones, around nine tenths seen once. The specimen sequenced was PBMCs or T cells enriched from blood (not recorded which). The chain employs TRBV21-1 and TRBJ1-6. TRBV21-1 is classified as a pseudogene. The clonotype was recovered from a woman in her 30s who had been exposed to COVID-19. The CDR3, as DNA: TGTGCCAGCAGCAAAGGAGGGATTTCACCCCTCCACTTT. It is translated as CASSKGGISPLHF.